This T cell receptor beta chain appears in the sequencing data of a study of T cells after yellow fever vaccination. Study in general: Libraries from low-cell-number fractions were prepared with the SMART-Seq v4 Ultra Low Input RNA kit. Study findings and constraints: Peaking on day 5 versus 15, the secondary response was faster but weaker. Contamination of FACS-sorted repertoires by abundant clonotypes from the bulk population could occur.

V lost 0 bases to trimming and J lost 3 bases, with 10 bases between them. Germline CDR1 is SGHDT and CDR2 is YYEEEE. The CDR3 consists of 15 residues. TCR cDNA, made by 5'RACE template switching, carried an added universal primer site and UMIs. TCRdb recomputed calls from the 5' RACE reads with MiXCR, one row per CDR3 protein. The repertoire holds 75,000 to 100,000 distinct CDR3 sequences, almost 9% seen once, with approximately 15% in the top ten. This specimen was CD8+ T cells not binding an NS4B(214-222) dextramer, sorted from PBMCs, taken less than 16 days after the first yellow fever vaccination. The genes are TRBV5-6 and TRBJ2-1; D gene unclear. The clonotype was recovered from a man between 18 and 29 years old who received the YFV17D yellow fever vaccine. The CDR3 region is CASSLVDGLYNEQFF. For the CDR3, the DNA is TGTGCCAGCAGCTTGGTGGACGGCCTCTACAATGAGCAGTTCTTC.